This T cell receptor beta chain was recovered during a study of shared clonotypes between healthy human individuals. Turning to the study itself: A couple of female and a few male donors aged 18 to 49 were enrolled. General study findings and limits: Shared across a few donors were around 5% of the naive CD4 clonotypes. Rarefaction curves obtained for sorted subsets showed sequencing incomplete despite large depth.

This table comes from immunoSEQ multiplex PCR, and its TCRdb copy is limited to in-frame clones, with some not included. The sample contains over 850,000 clones, 78% of which appear only once. Of note for this clone: What it recognizes is unknown.

This CDR3 comprises 11 residues. V lost 5 bases and J 2 bases, leaving 6 bases between the germline ends. CDR1 and CDR2 (germline): DFQATT, SNEGSKA (reference sequence). This chain connects TRBV20-1 to TRBJ2-5; D gene uncertain. The sample consisted of memory CD4+ T cells from PBMCs. Subset in this sample: CD45RA-negative fraction. The clonotype was recovered from a man aged 18 to 29 in good health. Some clones in this sample may be carry-over from other donors' samples. Here the CDR3 DNA reads TGCAGTGCTCACAGTCAAGAGACCCAGTACTTC. It encodes CSAHSQETQYF.